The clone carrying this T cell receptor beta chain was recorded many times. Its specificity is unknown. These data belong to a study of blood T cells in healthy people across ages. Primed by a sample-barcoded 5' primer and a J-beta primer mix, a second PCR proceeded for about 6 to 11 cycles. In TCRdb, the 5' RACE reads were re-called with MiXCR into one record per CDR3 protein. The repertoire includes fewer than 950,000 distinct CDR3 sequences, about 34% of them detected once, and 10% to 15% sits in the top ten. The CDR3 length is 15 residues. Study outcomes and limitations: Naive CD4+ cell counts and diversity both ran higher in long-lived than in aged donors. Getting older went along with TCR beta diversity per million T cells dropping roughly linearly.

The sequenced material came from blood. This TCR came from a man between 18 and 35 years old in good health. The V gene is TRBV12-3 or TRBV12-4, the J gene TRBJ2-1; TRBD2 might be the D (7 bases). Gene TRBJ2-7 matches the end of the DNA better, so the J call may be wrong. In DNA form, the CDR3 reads TGTGCCAGCGGCGGGGGCAACCTAACCTACAATGAGCAGTACTTC. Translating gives CASGGGNLTYNEQYF.